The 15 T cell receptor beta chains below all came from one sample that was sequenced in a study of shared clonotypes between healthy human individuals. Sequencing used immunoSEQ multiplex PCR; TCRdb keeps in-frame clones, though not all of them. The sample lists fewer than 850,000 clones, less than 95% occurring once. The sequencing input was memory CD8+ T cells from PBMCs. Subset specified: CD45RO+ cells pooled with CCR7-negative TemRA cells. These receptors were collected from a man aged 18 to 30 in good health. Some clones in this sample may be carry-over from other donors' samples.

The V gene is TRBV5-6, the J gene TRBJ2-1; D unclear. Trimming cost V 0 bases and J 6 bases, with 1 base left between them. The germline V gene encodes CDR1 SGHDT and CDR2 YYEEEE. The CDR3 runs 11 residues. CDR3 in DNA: TGTGCCAGCAGCTTGGGCAATGAGCAGTTCTTC. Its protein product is CASSLGNEQFF. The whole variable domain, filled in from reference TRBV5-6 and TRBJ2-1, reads DAGVTQSPTHLIKTRGQQVTLRCSPKSGHDTVSWYQQALGQGPQFIFQYYEEEERQRGNFPDRFSGHQFPNYSSELNVNALLLGDSALYLCASSLGNEQFFGPGTRLTVL.

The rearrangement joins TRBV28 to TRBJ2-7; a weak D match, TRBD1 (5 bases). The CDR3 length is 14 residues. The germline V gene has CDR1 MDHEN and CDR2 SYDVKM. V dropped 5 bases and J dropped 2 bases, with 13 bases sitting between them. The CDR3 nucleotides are TGTGCCAGCAGTCCCCCAGGGCCCGCCTACGAGCAGTACTTC. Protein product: CASSPPGPAYEQYF.

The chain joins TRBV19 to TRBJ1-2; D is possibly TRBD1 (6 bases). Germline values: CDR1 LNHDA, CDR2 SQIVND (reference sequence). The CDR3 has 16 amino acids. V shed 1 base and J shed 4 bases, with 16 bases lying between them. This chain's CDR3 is CASSIGRTGAFYGYTF. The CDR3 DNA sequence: TGTGCCAGTAGTATAGGGCGTACGGGGGCCTTCTATGGCTACACCTTC.

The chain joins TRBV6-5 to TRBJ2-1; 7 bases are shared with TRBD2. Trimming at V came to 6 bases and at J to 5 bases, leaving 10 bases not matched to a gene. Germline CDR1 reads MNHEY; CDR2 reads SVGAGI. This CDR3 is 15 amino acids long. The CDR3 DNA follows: TGTGCCAGCAGCCCCGAGACGGGAGGAAACAATGAGCAGTTCTTC. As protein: CASSPETGGNNEQFF.

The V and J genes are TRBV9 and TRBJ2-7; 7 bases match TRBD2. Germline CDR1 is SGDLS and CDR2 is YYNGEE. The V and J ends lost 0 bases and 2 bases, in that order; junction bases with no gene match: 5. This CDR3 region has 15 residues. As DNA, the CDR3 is TGTGCCAGCAGCGTAGATTCCAGCGGGGCCTACGAGCAGTACTTC. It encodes CASSVDSSGAYEQYF.

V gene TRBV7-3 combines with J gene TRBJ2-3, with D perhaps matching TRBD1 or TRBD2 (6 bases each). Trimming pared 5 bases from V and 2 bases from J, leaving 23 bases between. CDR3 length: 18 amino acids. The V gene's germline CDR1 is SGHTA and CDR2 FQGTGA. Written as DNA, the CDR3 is TGTGCCAGCAGCCCGCTGATACTAGCAGTGGGACACACAGATACGCAGTATTTT. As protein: CASSPLILAVGHTDTQYF.

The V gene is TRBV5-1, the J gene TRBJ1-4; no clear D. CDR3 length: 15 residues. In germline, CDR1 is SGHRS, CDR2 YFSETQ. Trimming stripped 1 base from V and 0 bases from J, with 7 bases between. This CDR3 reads CASSLWGATNEKLFF. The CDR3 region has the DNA TGCGCCAGCAGCTTGTGGGGTGCAACTAATGAAAAACTGTTTTTT. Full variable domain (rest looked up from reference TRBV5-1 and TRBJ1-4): KAGVTQTPRYLIKTRGQQVTLSCSPISGHRSVSWYQQTPGQGLQFLFEYFSETQRNKGNFPGRFSGRQFSNSRSEMNVSTLELGDSALYLCASSLWGATNEKLFFGSGTQLSVL.

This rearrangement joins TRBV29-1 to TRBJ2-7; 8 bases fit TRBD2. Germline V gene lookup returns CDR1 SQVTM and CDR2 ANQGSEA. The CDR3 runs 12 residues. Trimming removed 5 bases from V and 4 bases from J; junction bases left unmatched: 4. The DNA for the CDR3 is TGCAGCGTTTTGGGACTAGAATACGAGCAGTACTTC. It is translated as CSVLGLEYEQYF.

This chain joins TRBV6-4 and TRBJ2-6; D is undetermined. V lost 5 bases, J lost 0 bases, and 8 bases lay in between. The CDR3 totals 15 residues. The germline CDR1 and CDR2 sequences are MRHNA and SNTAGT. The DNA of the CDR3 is TGTGCCAGCAGTCCTCCAAGCTCTGGGGCCAACGTCCTGACTTTC. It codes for CASSPPSSGANVLTF.

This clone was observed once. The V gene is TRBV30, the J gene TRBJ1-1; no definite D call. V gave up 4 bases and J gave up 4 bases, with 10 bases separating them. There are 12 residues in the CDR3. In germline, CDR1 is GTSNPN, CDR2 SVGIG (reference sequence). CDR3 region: CAWTMGRTEAFF. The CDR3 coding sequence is TGTGCCTGGACGATGGGCCGCACTGAAGCTTTCTTT.

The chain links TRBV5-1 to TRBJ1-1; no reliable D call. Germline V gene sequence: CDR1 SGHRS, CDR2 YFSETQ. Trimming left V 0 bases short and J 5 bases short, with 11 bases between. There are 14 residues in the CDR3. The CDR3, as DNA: TGCGCCAGCAGCTTGGCGAGCGTGGGAACTGAAGCTTTCTTT. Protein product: CASSLASVGTEAFF.

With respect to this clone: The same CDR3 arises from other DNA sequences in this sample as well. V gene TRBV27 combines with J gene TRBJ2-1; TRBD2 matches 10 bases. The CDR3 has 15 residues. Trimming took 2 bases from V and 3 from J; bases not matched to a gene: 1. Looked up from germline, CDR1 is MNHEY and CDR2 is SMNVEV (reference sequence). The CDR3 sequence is CASSLVAGGYNEQFF. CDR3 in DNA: TGTGCCAGCAGTTTAGTAGCGGGAGGCTACAATGAGCAGTTCTTC.

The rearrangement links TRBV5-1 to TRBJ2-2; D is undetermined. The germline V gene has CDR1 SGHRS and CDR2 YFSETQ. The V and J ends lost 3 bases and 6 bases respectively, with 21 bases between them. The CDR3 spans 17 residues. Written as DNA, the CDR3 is TGCGCCAGCAGCTCCCCCTGGCAGTATTGGTTGTCCGGGGAGCTGTTTTTT. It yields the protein CASSSPWQYWLSGELFF.

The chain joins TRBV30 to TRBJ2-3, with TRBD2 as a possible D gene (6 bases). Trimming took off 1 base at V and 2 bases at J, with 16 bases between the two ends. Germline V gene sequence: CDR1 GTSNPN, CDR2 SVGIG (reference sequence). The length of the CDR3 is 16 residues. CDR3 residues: CAWSEEIRRDTDTQYF. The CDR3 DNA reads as TGTGCCTGGAGTGAAGAGATAAGGCGGGACACAGATACGCAGTATTTT.

CDR3 region: CAWSWTSGSLETQYF. The CDR3, as DNA: TGTGCCTGGAGTTGGACTAGCGGGAGCCTTGAGACCCAGTACTTC. V is TRBV30 and J is TRBJ2-5; 13 bases fit TRBD2. The CDR3 has 15 residues. V shed 2 bases, J shed 5 bases, and the junction held 5 bases outside the gene matches. CDR1 is GTSNPN and CDR2 is SVGIG in the germline V gene (reference sequence).